This TCR beta chain appears in the sequencing data of a study of T cells in Graves' hyperthyroidism and ophthalmopathy. There are 12 residues in the CDR3. Germline lookup yields CDR1 MDHEN and CDR2 SYDVKM. Trimming removed 7 bases from V and 4 bases from J, with 10 bases in between. TCR beta CDR3 sequences were amplified from RNA transcripts. First-round RT-PCR with HTBI primers amplified the TCR CDR3 region. Each CDR3 protein gets one entry after TCRdb re-called the multiplex PCR reads with MiXCR. The sample lists some 570,000 distinct CDR3 sequences, approximately 14% occurring once. This clonotype was seen at least ten times.

Sequenced sample: blood. This TCR derives from a woman aged 18-29 years with Graves' ophthalmopathy. The chain carries TRBV28 and TRBJ1-1, with D perhaps matching TRBD1 (5 bases). The CDR3 region has the DNA TGTGCCAGCAAGGGGCTGGGCACTGAAGCTTTCTTT. The encoded protein is CASKGLGTEAFF.